The sequence of this T cell receptor (beta chain) was determined in a study of cytomegalovirus exposure and HLA in healthy donors. Healthy individuals who donated bone marrow served as the donors. V lost 5 bases to trimming and J lost 6 bases, with 15 bases between them. The CDR3 runs to 14 residues. The germline V gene encodes CDR1 PRHDT and CDR2 FYEKMQ (reference sequence). PCR employed 60 Vbeta and 13 Jbeta primers. Profiled with immunoSEQ multiplex PCR; TCRdb holds only in-frame clones, not every one. Of about 130,000 clones detected, about 11% appear once; the ten largest clones hold 4% to 5%. Material: PBMCs. J is TRBJ2-3 and V is TRBV13; a possible D gene is TRBD2 (6 bases). The source of this sequence is a woman aged 18 to 35 in good health and CMV-seropositive. CDR3 coding DNA: TGTGCCAGCAGCCACTGGGGAGGCATGGATACGCAGTATTTT. Protein: CASSHWGGMDTQYF.